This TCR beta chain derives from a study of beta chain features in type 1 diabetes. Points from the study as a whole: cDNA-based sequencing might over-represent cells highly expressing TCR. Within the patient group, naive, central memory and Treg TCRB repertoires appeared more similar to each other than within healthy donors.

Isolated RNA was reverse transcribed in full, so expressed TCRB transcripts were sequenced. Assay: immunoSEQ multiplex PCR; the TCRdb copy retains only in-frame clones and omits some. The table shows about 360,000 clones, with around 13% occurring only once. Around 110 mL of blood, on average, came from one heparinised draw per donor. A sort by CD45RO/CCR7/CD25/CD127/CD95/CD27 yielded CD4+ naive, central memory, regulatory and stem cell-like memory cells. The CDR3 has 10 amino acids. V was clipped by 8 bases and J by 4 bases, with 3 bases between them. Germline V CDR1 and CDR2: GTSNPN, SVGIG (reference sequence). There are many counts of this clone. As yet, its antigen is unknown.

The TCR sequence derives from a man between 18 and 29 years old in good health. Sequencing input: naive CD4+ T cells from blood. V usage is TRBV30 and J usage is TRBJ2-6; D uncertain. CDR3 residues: CALGANVLTF. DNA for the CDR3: TGTGCCCTCGGGGCCAACGTCCTGACTTTC. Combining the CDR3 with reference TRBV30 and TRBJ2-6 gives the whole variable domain SQTIHQWPATLVQPVGSPLSLECTVEGTSNPNLYWYRQAAGRGLQLLFYSVGIGQISSEVPQNLSASRPQDRQFILSSKKLLLSDSGFYLCALGANVLTFGAGSRLTVL.